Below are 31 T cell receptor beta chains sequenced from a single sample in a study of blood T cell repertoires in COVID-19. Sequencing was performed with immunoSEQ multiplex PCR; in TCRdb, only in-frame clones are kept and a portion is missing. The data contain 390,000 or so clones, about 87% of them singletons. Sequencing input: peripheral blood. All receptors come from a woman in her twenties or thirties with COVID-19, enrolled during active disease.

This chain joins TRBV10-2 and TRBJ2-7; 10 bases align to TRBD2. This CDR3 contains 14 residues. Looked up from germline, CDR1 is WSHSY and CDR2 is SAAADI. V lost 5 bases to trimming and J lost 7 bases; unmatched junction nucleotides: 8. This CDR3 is CASSSGLASGEQYF. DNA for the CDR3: TGCGCCAGCAGTTCGGGACTAGCGAGTGGTGAGCAGTACTTC.

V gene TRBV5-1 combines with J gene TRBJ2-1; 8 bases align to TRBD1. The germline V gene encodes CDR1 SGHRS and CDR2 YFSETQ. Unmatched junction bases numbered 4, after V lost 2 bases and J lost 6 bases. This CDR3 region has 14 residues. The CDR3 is CASSLLGQGNEQFF. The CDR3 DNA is TGCGCCAGCAGCTTACTAGGACAGGGCAATGAGCAGTTCTTC.

CDR3 protein: CASRQTRGPSTDTQYF. CDR3 DNA: TGTGCCAGCAGACAAACCAGGGGGCCGAGCACAGATACGCAGTATTTT. This chain uses TRBV2 with TRBJ2-3, with 8 bases identical to TRBD1. J gave up 0 bases and V 6 bases, and 8 bases lay outside the gene matches. The CDR3 consists of 16 residues. Per germline, CDR1 SNHLY and CDR2 FYNNEI.

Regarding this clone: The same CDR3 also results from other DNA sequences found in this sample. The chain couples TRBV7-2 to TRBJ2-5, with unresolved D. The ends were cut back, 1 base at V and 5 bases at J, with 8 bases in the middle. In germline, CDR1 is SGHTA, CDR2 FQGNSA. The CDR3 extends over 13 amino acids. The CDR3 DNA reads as TGTGCCAGCAGCTTAGGGCCGGAGGAGACCCAGTACTTC. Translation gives CASSLGPEETQYF.

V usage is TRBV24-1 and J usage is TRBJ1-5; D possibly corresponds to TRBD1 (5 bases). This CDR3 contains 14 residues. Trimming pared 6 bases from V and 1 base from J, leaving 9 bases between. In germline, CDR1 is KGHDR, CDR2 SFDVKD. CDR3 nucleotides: TGTGCCACCAGTCTGGGGGGAAGCAATCAGCCCCAGCATTTT. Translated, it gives CATSLGGSNQPQHF.

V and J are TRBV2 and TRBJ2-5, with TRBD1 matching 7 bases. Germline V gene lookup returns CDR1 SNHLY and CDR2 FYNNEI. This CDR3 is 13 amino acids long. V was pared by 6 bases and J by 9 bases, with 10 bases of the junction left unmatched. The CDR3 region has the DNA TGTGCCAGCAGGAGGGACAGCGCTCCGTCCCAGTACTTC. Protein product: CASRRDSAPSQYF. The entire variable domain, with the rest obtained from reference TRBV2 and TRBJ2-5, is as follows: EPEVTQTPSHQVTQMGQEVILRCVPISNHLYFYWYRQILGQKVEFLVSFYNNEISEKSEIFDDQFSVERPDGSNFTLKIRSTKLEDSAMYFCASRRDSAPSQYFGPGTRLLVL.

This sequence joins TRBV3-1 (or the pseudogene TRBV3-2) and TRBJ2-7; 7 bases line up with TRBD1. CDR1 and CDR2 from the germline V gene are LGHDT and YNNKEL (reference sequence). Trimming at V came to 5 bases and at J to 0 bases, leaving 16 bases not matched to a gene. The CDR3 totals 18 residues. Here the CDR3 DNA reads TGTGCCAGCAGCTCAACAGGGGAAAGCCTCGGATTCTCCTACGAGCAGTACTTC. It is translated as CASSSTGESLGFSYEQYF.

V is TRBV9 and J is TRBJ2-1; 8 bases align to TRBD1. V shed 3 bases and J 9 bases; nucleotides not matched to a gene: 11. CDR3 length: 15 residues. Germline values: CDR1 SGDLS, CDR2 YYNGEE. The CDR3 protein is CASSAADRVGAEQFF. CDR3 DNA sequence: TGTGCCAGCAGCGCAGCGGACAGGGTGGGGGCTGAGCAGTTCTTC.

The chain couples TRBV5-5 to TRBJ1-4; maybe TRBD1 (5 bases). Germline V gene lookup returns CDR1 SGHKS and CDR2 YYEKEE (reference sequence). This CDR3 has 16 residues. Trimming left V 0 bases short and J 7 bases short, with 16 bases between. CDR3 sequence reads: CASSLERGFGGEKLFF. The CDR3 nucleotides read TGTGCCAGCAGCTTGGAACGGGGGTTTGGGGGTGAAAAACTGTTTTTT.

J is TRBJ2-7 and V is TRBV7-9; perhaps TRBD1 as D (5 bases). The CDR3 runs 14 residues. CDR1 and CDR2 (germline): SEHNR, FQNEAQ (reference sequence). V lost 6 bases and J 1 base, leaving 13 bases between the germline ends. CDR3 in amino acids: CASSSTTGSYEQYF. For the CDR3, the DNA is TGTGCCAGCAGTTCCACTACAGGTTCCTACGAGCAGTACTTC.

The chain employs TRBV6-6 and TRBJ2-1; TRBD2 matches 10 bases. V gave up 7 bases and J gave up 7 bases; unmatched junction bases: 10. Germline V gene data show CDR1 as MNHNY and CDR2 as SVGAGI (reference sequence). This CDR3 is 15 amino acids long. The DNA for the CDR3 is TGTGCCAGCATATTAAGCGGGAGGGCCTGGAATGAGCAGTTCTTC. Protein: CASILSGRAWNEQFF.

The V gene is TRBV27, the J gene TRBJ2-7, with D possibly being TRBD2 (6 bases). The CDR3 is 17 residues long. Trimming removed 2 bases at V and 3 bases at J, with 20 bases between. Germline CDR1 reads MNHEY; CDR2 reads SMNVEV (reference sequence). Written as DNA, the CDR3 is TGTGCCAGCAGTTTACCGCCTTGGAGCGGAGGGGACTACGAGCAGTACTTC. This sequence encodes CASSLPPWSGGDYEQYF.

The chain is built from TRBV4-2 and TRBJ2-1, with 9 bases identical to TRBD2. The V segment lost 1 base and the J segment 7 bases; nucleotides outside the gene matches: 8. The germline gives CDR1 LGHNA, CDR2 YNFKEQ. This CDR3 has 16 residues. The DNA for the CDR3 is TGTGCCAGCAGCCAAGTAGGCGGGAGGGCCAGGAATGAGCAGTTCTTC. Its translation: CASSQVGGRARNEQFF.

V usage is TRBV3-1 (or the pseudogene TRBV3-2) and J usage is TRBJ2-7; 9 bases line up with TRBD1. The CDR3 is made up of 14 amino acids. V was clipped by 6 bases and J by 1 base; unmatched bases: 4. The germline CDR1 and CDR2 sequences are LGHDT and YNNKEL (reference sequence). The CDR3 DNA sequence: TGTGCCAGCAGAGGGACAGGGTCGTCCTACGAGCAGTACTTC. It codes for CASRGTGSSYEQYF.

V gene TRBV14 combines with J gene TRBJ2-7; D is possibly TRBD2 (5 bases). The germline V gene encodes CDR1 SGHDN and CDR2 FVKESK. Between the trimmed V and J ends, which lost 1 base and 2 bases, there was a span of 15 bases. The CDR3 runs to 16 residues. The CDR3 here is CASSQVFGGPTYEQYF. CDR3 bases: TGTGCCAGCAGCCAAGTCTTCGGCGGGCCAACCTACGAGCAGTACTTC.

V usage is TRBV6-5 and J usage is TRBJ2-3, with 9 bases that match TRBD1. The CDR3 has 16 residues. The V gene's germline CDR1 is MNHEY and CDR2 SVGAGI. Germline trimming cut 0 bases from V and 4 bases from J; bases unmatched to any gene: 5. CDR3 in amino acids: CASSYSQGALSDTQYF. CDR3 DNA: TGTGCCAGCAGTTACTCACAGGGGGCGCTTTCAGATACGCAGTATTTT.

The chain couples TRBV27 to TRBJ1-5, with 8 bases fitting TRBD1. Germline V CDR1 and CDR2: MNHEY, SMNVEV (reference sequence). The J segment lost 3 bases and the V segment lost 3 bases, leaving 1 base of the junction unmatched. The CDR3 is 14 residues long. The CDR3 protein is CASSLGQVNQPQHF. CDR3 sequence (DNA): TGTGCCAGCAGTTTGGGACAGGTCAATCAGCCCCAGCATTTT.

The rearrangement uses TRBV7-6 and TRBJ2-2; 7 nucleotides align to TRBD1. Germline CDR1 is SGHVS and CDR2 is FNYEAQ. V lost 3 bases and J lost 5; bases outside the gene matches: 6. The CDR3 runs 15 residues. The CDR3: CASSLGDSGTGELFF. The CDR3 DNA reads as TGTGCCAGCAGCTTGGGGGACAGTGGAACCGGGGAGCTGTTTTTT.

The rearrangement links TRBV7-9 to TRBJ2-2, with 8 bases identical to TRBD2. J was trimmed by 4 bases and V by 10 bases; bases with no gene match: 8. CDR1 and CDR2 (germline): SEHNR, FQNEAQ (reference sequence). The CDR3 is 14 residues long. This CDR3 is CATTKRESTGELFF. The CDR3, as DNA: TGTGCCACTACCAAGCGGGAGAGCACCGGGGAGCTGTTTTTT.

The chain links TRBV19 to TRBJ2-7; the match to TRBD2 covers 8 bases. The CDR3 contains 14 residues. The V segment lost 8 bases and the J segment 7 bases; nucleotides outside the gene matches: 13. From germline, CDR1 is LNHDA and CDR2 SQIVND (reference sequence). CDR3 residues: CASPRGGSLDEQYF. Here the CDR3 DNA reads TGTGCCAGTCCCCGGGGGGGGAGCCTCGATGAGCAGTACTTC.

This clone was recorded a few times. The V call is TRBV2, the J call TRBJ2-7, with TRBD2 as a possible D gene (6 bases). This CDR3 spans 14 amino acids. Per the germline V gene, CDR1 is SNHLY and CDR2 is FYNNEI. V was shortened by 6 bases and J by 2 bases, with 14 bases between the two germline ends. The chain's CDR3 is CASRSGTGAYEQYF. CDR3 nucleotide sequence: TGTGCCAGCAGATCCGGGACGGGGGCCTACGAGCAGTACTTC.

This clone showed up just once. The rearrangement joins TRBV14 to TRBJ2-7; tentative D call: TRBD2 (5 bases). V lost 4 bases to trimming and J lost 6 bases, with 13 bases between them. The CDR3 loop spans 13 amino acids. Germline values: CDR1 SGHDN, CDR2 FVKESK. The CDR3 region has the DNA TGTGCCAGCAGCCCCTTAGACGGAGGCGAGCAGTACTTC. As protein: CASSPLDGGEQYF.

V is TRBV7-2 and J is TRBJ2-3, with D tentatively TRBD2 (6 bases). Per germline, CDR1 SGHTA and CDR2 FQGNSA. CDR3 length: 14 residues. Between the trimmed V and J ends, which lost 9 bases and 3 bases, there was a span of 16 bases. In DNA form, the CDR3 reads TGTGCCAGTGTATTGTTCGGGGGAACAGATACGCAGTATTTT. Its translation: CASVLFGGTDTQYF.

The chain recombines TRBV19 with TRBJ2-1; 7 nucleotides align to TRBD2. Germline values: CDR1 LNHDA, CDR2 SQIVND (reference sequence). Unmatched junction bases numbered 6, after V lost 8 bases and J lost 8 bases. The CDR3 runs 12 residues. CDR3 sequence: CASRSGGYEQFF. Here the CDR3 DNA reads TGTGCCAGTCGTTCGGGAGGCTATGAGCAGTTCTTC. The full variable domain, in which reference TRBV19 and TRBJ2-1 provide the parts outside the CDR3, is DGGITQSPKYLFRKEGQNVTLSCEQNLNHDAMYWYRQDPGQGLRLIYYSQIVNDFQKGDIAEGYSVSREKKESFPLTVTSAQKNPTAFYLCASRSGGYEQFFGPGTRLTVL.

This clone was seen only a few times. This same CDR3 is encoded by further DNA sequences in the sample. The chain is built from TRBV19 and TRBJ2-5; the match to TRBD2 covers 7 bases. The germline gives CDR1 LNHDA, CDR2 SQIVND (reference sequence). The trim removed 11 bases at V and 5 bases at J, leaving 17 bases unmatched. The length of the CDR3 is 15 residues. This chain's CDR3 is CARGWGGEGQETQYF. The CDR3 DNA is TGTGCCCGCGGGTGGGGTGGGGAGGGTCAGGAGACCCAGTACTTC.

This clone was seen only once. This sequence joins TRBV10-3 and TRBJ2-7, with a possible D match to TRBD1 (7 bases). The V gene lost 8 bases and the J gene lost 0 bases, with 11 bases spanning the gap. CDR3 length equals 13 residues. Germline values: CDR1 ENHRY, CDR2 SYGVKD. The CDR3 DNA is TGTGCCATCGGGGGGACAGACTCCTACGAGCAGTACTTC. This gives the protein CAIGGTDSYEQYF.

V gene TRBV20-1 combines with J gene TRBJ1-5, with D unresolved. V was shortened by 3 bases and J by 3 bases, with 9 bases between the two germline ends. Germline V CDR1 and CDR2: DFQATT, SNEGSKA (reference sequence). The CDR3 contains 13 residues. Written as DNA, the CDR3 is TGCAGTGCTAGTAGGGAGGCCAATCAGCCCCAGCATTTT. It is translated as CSASREANQPQHF.

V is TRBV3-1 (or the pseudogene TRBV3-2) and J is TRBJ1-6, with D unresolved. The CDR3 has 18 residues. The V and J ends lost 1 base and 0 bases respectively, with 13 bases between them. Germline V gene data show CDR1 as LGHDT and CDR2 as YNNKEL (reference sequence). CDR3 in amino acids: CASSQGLQDLSYNSPLHF. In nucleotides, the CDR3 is TGTGCCAGCAGCCAAGGATTGCAGGATCTCTCCTATAATTCACCCCTCCACTTT.

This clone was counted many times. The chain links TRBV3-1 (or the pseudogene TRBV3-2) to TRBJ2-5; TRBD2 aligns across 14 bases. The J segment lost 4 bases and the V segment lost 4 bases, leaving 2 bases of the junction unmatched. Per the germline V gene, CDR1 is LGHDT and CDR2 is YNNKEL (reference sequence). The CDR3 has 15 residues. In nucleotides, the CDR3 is TGTGCCAGCAGCCCCGGACTAGCGGGGGGAGAGACCCAGTACTTC. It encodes CASSPGLAGGETQYF.

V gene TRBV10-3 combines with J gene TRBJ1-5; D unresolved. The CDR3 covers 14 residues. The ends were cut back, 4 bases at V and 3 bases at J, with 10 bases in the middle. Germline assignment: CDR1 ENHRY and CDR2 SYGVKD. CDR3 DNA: TGTGCCATCAGTGGCGAGGGTTACAATCAGCCCCAGCATTTT. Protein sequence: CAISGEGYNQPQHF.

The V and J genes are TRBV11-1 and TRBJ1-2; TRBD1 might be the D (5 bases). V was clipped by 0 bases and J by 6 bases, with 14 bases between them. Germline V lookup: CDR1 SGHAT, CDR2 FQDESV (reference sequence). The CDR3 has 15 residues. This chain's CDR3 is CASSLAAGHGHGYTF. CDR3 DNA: TGTGCCAGCAGCTTAGCAGCGGGGCATGGTCATGGCTACACCTTC.